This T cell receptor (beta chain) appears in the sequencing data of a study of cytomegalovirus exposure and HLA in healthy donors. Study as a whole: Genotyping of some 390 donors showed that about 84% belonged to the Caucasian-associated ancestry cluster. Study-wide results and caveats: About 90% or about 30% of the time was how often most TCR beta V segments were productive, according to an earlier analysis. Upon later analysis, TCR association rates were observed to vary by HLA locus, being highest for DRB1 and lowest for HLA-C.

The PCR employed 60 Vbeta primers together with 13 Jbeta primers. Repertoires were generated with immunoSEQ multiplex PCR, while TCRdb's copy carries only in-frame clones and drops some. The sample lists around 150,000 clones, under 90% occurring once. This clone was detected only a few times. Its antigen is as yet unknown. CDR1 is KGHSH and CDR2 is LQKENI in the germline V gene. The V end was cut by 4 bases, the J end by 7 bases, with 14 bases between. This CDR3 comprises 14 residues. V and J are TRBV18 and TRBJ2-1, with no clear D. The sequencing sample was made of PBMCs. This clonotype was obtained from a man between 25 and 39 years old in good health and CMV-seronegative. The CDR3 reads CASSLYTEFNEQFF. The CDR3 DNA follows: TGTGCCAGCTCACTCTACACAGAATTTAATGAGCAGTTCTTC.